One TCR beta chain is described in this entry. Its antigen is not known. Time point of the sample: patch test 1, 2 weeks after DPC sensitization. Stated treatment: therapeutic diphenylcyclopropenone sensitization with weekly scalp DPC. The sample is drawn from a study of human T cells and chemical hapten exposure. Study summary: The variation in per-sample TCR yields arose mainly from small differences in pooled library volumes. General study results and limits: DPC sensitization left the count of TCRs above 1 in 1000 unchanged.

The CDR3 runs to 16 residues. The V end lost 0 bases, the J end lost 4 bases, and 15 bases lay between the germline ends. Germline CDR1 SGDLS, CDR2 YYNGEE. TCRdb ran MiXCR on the RACE reads and lists one entry per CDR3 protein. The sample lists around 100,000 distinct CDR3 sequences; more than 9.5% were seen once. The chain employs TRBV9 and TRBJ2-3; D possibly corresponds to TRBD1 (5 bases). This clonotype originated in a woman aged 40 to 49 with alopecia areata. Some clones in this sample may be carry-over from other donors' samples. The starting material was whole blood, obtained in connection with sensitization to the hapten diphenylcyclopropenone (DPC). DNA for the CDR3: TGTGCCAGCAGCGTAGGCCCAGGGTCCTTCGCAGATACGCAGTATTTT. This codes for CASSVGPGSFADTQYF.